This T cell receptor beta chain was sequenced in a study of blood T cell repertoires in COVID-19. Per the germline V gene, CDR1 is SGDLS and CDR2 is YYNGEE. V lost 1 base, J lost 3 bases, and 2 bases stayed unmatched. CDR3 length: 15 residues. Per the study methods: Reference gene primer amplification gave nucleated cell count estimates. The assay was immunoSEQ multiplex PCR, and TCRdb's table has in-frame clones only and misses some. The DNA gave D and trimming, while V, J and clone size come from that table. The table records tens of thousands of clones, 70% to 90% of them present only once. The chain joins TRBV9 to TRBJ2-2; 8 bases line up with TRBD2. Sequencing was carried out using peripheral blood. The sequence was collected from a woman older than 75 with active COVID-19. The CDR3 DNA reads as TGTGCCAGCAGCGTAAGCGGGAGTCACACCGGGGAGCTGTTTTTT. This gives the protein CASSVSGSHTGELFF.